Listed below are T cell receptor beta chains from one sample, sequenced in a study of blood T cell repertoires in COVID-19. Assay: immunoSEQ multiplex PCR; the TCRdb copy retains only in-frame clones and omits some. Of around 58,000 clones listed, 75% to 90% were seen once; the top ten hold approximately 5%. Sequencing was carried out using peripheral blood. Receptor source: a human donor in a cohort sampled during active COVID-19. CDR3s include the opening cysteine and the closing phenylalanine or tryptophan. D genes are given only for firm matches. Some rows mark clone size as missing; the rest say once, few, many or name a class of expanded clone.

v_gene	d_gene	j_gene	abundance	CDR3aa	CDR3nt
TRBV5-6	TRBD2	TRBJ2-5	.	CASSPTFSGGQETQYF	TGTGCCAGCAGCCCGACTTTTAGCGGGGGCCAAGAGACCCAGTACTTC
TRBV4-1	.	TRBJ1-6	few	CASSPGQNSPLHF	TGCGCCAGCAGCCCCGGACAGAATTCACCCCTCCACTTT
TRBV7-3	TRBD2	TRBJ2-1	.	CASSLGLARNNEQFF	TGTGCCAGCAGCTTAGGACTAGCGAGAAACAATGAGCAGTTCTTC
TRBV7-2	TRBD1	TRBJ2-3	few	CASSARTGTDTQYF	TGTGCCAGCAGCGCACGGACAGGGACAGATACGCAGTATTTT
TRBV20-1	TRBD1	TRBJ1-1	.	CSASYRGRVTEAFF	TGCAGTGCTAGTTACAGGGGGCGAGTCACTGAAGCTTTCTTT
TRBV11-2	TRBD2	TRBJ2-7	.	CASSLLAGEQYF	TGTGCCAGCAGCTTACTAGCGGGGGAGCAGTACTTC
TRBV6-1	.	TRBJ1-1	.	CASSEPGEPEAFF	TGTGCCAGCAGTGAGCCCGGGGAACCTGAAGCTTTCTTT
TRBV5-5	.	TRBJ1-5	.	CASSTEPGLNQPQHF	TGTGCCAGCAGCACGGAGCCGGGTCTCAATCAGCCCCAGCATTTT
TRBV4-1	TRBD1	TRBJ2-1	.	CASSQSGTGGGTYNEQFF	TGCGCCAGCAGCCAATCCGGGACAGGGGGGGGGACCTACAATGAGCAGTTCTTC
TRBV2	.	TRBJ1-1	.	CASKTWGPGGQMVAFF	TGTGCCAGCAAGACGTGGGGGCCGGGGGGCCAGATGGTGGCTTTCTTT
TRBV19	TRBD2	TRBJ2-7	.	CASSGGPLAGYEQYF	TGTGCCAGTAGCGGGGGACCCCTAGCGGGTTACGAGCAGTACTTC
TRBV9	.	TRBJ1-2	.	CASSSGGGFGYTF	TGTGCCAGCAGCTCCGGAGGTGGGTTTGGCTACACCTTC
TRBV11-2	.	TRBJ2-3	once	CASSLRVPDTQYF	TGTGCCAGCAGCTTGCGCGTTCCGGATACGCAGTATTTT
TRBV30	TRBD1	TRBJ1-2	.	CAWSVRDRGVYGYTF	TGTGCCTGGAGTGTGCGGGACAGGGGAGTCTATGGCTACACCTTC
TRBV7-3	TRBD2	TRBJ2-3	.	CASSPGTSADTQYF	TGTGCCAGCAGCCCCGGGACTAGCGCAGATACGCAGTATTTT
TRBV4-2	.	TRBJ1-1	.	CASSQDLRQVVTEAFF	TGTGCCAGCAGCCAAGATCTGAGACAGGTTGTCACTGAAGCTTTCTTT
TRBV19	.	TRBJ2-1	.	CASSTGLSSYNEQFF	TGTGCCAGTAGTACGGGACTCAGCTCCTACAATGAGCAGTTCTTC
TRBV12-3/TRBV12-4	.	TRBJ1-6	once	CASSSQGSPLHF	TGTGCCAGCAGCTCCCAGGGGTCACCCCTCCACTTT
TRBV19	TRBD1	TRBJ2-3	.	CASSKGQGADTQYF	TGTGCCAGTAGTAAAGGACAGGGAGCAGATACGCAGTATTTT
TRBV11-2	TRBD1	TRBJ1-2	.	CASSVTGGGYGYTF	TGTGCCAGCAGCGTTACAGGGGGCGGGTATGGCTACACCTTC
TRBV7-2	TRBD1	TRBJ1-1	.	CASSLGGGRENTEAFF	TGTGCCAGCAGCTTAGGAGGGGGCAGGGAGAACACTGAAGCTTTCTTT
TRBV7-2	.	TRBJ1-1	many	CASSLRREKAFF	TGTGCCAGCAGCCTTCGGAGGGAAAAAGCTTTCTTT
TRBV27	TRBD1	TRBJ1-4	.	CASSITRDRWASNEKLFF	TGTGCCAGCAGTATCACCCGGGACAGATGGGCGTCTAATGAAAAACTGTTTTTT
TRBV27	.	TRBJ2-1	.	CASSPRDTYNEQFF	TGTGCCAGCAGTCCCCGGGACACCTACAATGAGCAGTTCTTC
TRBV12-5	TRBD2	TRBJ2-7	.	CASGLGGTSGSYEQYF	TGTGCTAGTGGTTTGGGTGGGACTAGCGGCTCCTACGAGCAGTACTTC
TRBV5-4	TRBD2	TRBJ2-5	.	CASSLGGGETQYF	TGTGCCAGCAGCTTGGGGGGAGGGGAGACCCAGTACTTC
TRBV27	.	TRBJ1-4	.	CASATLARGNEKLFF	TGTGCCAGCGCCACCCTAGCCAGGGGTAATGAAAAACTGTTTTTT
TRBV28	.	TRBJ1-1	.	CASSRVMNTEAFF	TGTGCCAGCAGTCGAGTTATGAACACTGAAGCTTTCTTT
TRBV18	TRBD1	TRBJ1-1	.	CASSPLGRGSMNTEAFF	TGTGCCAGCTCACCACTTGGCAGGGGGTCTATGAACACTGAAGCTTTCTTT
TRBV6-2/TRBV6-3	.	TRBJ1-5	.	CASSRSTGGFQPQHF	TGTGCCAGCAGTCGTTCCACGGGGGGATTTCAGCCCCAGCATTTT
TRBV14	.	TRBJ1-1	.	CASSQWSTEAFF	TGTGCCAGCAGCCAGTGGAGCACTGAAGCTTTCTTT
TRBV18	TRBD1	TRBJ1-2	few	CASSPNRQGNYGYTF	TGTGCCAGCTCACCTAACAGACAGGGGAACTATGGCTACACCTTC
TRBV19	.	TRBJ2-5	once	CASSSRGQGRGETQYF	TGTGCCAGTAGTAGCAGGGGCCAGGGTAGAGGAGAGACCCAGTACTTC
TRBV5-5	.	TRBJ1-6	.	CASSVSGLSSYNSPLHF	TGTGCCAGCAGCGTGTCAGGGTTGAGCTCCTATAATTCACCCCTCCACTTT
TRBV5-1	TRBD1	TRBJ1-6	.	CASSLDRTGSSPLHF	TGCGCCAGCAGCTTGGATCGGACAGGGAGTTCACCCCTCCACTTT
TRBV14	.	TRBJ2-1	.	CASSQGAGWFNEQFF	TGTGCCAGCAGCCAAGGCGCAGGATGGTTCAATGAGCAGTTCTTC
TRBV14	.	TRBJ2-2	.	CASSQLTRSGELFF	TGTGCCAGCAGCCAACTTACCAGATCCGGGGAGCTGTTTTTT
TRBV6-2/TRBV6-3	.	TRBJ1-5	few	CASSTAAAGRQPQHF	TGTGCCAGCAGTACCGCAGCAGCAGGGCGTCAGCCCCAGCATTTT
TRBV29-1	.	TRBJ1-3	.	CSVATAARNTIYF	TGCAGCGTTGCAACAGCCGCCCGAAACACCATATATTTT
TRBV3-1/TRBV3-2	.	TRBJ2-5	.	CASSQPRGGVETQYF	TGTGCCAGCAGCCAACCAAGGGGGGGGGTGGAGACCCAGTACTTC